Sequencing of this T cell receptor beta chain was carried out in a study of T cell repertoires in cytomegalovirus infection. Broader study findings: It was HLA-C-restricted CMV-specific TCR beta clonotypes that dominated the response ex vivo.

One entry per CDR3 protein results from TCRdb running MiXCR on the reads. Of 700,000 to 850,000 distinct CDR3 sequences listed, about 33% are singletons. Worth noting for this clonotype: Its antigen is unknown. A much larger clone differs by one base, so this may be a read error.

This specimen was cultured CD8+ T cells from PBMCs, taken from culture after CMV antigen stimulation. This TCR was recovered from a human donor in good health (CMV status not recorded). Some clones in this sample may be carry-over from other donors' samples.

CDR3 loop: CASSYDSVVEGASEETLYF. CDR3 sequence (DNA): TGTGCCAGCAGTTACGACTCGGTGGTAGAGGGAGCGTCCGAAGAGACCCTGTACTTC. The V and J genes are TRBV6-5 and TRBJ2-5, with TRBD2 as a possible D gene (5 bases). The CDR3 has 19 amino acids. Germline loops: CDR1 MNHEY, CDR2 SVGAGI.